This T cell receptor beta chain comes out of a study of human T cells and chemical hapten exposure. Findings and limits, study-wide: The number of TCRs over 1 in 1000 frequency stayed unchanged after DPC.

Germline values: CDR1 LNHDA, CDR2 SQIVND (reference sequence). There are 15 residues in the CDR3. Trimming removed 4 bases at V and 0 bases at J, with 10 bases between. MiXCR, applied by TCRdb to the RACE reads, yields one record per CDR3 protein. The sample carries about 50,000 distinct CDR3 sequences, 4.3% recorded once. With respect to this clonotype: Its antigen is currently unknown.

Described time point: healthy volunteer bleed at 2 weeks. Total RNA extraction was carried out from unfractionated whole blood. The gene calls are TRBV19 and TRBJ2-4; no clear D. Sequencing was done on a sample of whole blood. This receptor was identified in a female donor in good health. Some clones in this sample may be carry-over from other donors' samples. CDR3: CASSNPGVAKNIQYF. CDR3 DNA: TGTGCCAGTAGTAACCCAGGAGTAGCCAAAAACATTCAGTACTTC. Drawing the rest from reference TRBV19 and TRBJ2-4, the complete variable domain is DGGITQSPKYLFRKEGQNVTLSCEQNLNHDAMYWYRQDPGQGLRLIYYSQIVNDFQKGDIAEGYSVSREKKESFPLTVTSAQKNPTAFYLCASSNPGVAKNIQYFGAGTRLSVL.